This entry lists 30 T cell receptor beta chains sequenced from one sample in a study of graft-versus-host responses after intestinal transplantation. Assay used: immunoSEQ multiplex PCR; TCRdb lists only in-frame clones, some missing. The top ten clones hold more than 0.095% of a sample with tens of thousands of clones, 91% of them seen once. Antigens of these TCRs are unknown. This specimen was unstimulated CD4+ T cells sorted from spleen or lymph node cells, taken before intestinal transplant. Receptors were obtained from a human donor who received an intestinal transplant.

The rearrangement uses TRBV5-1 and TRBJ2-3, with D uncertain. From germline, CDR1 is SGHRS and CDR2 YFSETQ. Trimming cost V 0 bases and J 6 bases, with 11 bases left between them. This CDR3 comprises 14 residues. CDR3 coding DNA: TGCGCCAGCAGCTTGGATGGCTCCTCGGATACGCAGTATTTT. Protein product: CASSLDGSSDTQYF. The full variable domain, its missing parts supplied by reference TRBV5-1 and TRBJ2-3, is KAGVTQTPRYLIKTRGQQVTLSCSPISGHRSVSWYQQTPGQGLQFLFEYFSETQRNKGNFPGRFSGRQFSNSRSEMNVSTLELGDSALYLCASSLDGSSDTQYFGPGTRLTVL.

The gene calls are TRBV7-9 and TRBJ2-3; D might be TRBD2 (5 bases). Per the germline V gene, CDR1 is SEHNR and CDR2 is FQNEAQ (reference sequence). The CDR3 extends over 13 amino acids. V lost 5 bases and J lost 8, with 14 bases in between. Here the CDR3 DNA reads TGTGCCAGCAGCCTCGGAGCGGTGGGTACGCAGTATTTT. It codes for CASSLGAVGTQYF.

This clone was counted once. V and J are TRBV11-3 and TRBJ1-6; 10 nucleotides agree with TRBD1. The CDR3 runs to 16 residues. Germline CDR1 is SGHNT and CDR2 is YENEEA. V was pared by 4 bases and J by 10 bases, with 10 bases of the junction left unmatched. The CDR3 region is CASSSSLTGGYSPLHF. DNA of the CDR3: TGTGCCAGCAGCTCTTCCTTGACAGGGGGCTACTCACCCCTCCACTTT.

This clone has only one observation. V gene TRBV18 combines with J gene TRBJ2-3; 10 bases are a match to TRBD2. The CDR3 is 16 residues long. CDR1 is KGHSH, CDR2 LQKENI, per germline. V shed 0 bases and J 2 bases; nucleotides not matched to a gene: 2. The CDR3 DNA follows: TGTGCCAGCTCACCACCTAGCGGGGGGATCACAGATACGCAGTATTTT. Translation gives CASSPPSGGITDTQYF.

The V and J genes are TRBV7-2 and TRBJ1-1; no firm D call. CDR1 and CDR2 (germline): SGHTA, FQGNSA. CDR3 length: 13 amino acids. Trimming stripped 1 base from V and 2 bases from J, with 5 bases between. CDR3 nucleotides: TGTGCCAGCAGCTTAGTAGATAACACTGAAGCTTTCTTT. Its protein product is CASSLVDNTEAFF.

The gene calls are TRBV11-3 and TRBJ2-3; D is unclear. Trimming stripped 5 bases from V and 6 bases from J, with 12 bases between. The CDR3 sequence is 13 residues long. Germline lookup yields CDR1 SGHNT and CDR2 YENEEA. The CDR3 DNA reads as TGTGCCAGCAGCCCAGGAACATCGGATACGCAGTATTTT. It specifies CASSPGTSDTQYF.

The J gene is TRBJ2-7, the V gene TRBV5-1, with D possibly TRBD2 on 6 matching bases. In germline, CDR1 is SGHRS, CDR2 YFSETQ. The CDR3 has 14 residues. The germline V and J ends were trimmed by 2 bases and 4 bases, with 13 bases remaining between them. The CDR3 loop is CASSFRENTYEQYF. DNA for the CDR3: TGCGCCAGCAGCTTCCGGGAGAACACTTACGAGCAGTACTTC.

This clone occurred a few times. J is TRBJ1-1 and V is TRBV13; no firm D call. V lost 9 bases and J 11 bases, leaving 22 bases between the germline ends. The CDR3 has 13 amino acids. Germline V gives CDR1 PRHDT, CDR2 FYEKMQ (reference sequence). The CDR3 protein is CASSRGPTVVAFF. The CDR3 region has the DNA TGTGCCAGTTCCAGAGGGCCTACGGTGGTGGCTTTCTTT.

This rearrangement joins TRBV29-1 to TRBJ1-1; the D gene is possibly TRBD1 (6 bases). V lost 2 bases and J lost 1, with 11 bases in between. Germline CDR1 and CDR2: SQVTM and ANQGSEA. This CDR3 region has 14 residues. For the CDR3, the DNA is TGCAGCGTTGAACAGGGGCACGGGAACACTGAAGCTTTCTTT. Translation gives CSVEQGHGNTEAFF.

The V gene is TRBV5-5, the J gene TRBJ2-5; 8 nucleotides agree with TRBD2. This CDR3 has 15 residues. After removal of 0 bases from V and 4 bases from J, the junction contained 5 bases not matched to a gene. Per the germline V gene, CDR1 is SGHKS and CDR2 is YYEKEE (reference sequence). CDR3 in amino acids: CASSLEGSGVETQYF. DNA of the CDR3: TGTGCCAGCAGCTTGGAAGGTAGCGGGGTAGAGACCCAGTACTTC.

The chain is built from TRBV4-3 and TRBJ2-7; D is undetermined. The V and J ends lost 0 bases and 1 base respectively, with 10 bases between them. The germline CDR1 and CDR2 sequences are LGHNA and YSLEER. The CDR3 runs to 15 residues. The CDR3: CASSQDLARSYEQYF. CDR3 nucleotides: TGCGCCAGCAGCCAAGATCTGGCCAGATCCTACGAGCAGTACTTC.

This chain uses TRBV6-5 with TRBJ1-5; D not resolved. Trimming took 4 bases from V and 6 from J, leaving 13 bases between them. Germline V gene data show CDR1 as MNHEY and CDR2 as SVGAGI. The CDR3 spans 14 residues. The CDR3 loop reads CASSSAGLSQPQHF. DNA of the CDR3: TGTGCCAGCAGTTCCGCCGGACTAAGTCAGCCCCAGCATTTT.

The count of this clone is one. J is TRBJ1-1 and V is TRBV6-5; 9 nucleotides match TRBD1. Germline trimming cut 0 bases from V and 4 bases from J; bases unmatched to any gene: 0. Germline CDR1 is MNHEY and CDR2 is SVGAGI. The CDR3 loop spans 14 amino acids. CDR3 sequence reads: CASSYSTGGTEAFF. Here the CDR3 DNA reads TGTGCCAGCAGTTACTCGACAGGGGGCACTGAAGCTTTCTTT.

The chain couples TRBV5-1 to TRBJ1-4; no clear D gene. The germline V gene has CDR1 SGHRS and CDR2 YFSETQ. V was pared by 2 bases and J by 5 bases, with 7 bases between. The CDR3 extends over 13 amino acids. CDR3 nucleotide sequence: TGCGCCAGCAGCTTACAGCCGAATGAAAAACTGTTTTTT. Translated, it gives CASSLQPNEKLFF.

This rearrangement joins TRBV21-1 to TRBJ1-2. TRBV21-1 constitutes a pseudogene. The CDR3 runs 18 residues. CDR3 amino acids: CASSKARGSGNSVYGYTF. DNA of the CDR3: TGTGCCAGCAGCAAAGCGCGAGGCTCGGGAAACTCAGTATATGGCTACACCTTC.

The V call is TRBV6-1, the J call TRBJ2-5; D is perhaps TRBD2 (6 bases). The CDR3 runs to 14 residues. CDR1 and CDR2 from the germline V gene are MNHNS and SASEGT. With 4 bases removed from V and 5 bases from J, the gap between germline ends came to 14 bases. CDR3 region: CASSATGGRETQYF. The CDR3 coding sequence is TGTGCCAGCAGTGCTACAGGAGGGCGGGAGACCCAGTACTTC.

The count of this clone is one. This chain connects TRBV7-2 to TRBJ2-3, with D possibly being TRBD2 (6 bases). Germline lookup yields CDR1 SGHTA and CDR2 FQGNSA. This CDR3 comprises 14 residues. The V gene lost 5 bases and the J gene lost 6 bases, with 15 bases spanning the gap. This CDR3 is CASSTSLASDTQYF. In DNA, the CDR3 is TGTGCCAGCAGCACCTCCCTAGCGTCTGATACGCAGTATTTT.

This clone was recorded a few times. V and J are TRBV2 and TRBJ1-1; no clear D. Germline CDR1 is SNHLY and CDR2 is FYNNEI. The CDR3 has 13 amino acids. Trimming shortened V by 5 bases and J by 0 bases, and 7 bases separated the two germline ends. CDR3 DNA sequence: TGTGCCAGCAGTCGGTATCTGAACACTGAAGCTTTCTTT. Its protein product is CASSRYLNTEAFF.

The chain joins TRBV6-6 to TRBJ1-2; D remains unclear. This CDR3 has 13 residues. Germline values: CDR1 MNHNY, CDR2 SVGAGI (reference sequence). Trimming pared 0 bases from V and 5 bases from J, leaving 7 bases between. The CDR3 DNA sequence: TGTGCCAGCAGTTACTCGAGTAATTATGGCTACACCTTC. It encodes CASSYSSNYGYTF.

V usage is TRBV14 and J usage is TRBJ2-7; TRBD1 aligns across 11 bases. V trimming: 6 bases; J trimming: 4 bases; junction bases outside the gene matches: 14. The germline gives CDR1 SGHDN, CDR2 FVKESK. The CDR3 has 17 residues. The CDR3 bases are TGTGCCAGCAGGAGGACAGGGGGCTCCGATTCCAATTACGAGCAGTACTTC. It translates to CASRRTGGSDSNYEQYF.

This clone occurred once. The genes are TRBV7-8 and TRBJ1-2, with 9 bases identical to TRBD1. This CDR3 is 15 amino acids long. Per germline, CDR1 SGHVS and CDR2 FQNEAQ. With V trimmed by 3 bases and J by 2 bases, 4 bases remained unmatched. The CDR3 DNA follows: TGTGCCAGCAGCTTCTCCGGGACAGGGAACTATGGCTACACCTTC. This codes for CASSFSGTGNYGYTF. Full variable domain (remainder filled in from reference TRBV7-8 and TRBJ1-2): GAGVSQSPRYKVAKRGQDVALRCDPISGHVSLFWYQQALGQGPEFLTYFQNEAQLDKSGLPSDRFFAERPEGSVSTLKIQRTQQEDSAVYLCASSFSGTGNYGYTFGSGTRLTVV.

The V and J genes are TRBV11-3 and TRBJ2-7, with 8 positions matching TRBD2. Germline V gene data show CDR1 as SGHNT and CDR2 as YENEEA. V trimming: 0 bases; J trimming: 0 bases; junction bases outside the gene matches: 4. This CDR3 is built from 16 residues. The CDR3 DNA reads TGTGCCAGCAGCTTAGAGGGCGGGGGGATCTCCTACGAGCAGTACTTC. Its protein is CASSLEGGGISYEQYF. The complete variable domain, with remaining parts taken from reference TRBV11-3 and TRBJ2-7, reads EAGVVQSPRYKIIEKKQPVAFWCNPISGHNTLYWYLQNLGQGPELLIRYENEEAVDDSQLPKDRFSAERLKGVDSTLKIQPAELGDSAVYLCASSLEGGGISYEQYFGPGTRLTVT.

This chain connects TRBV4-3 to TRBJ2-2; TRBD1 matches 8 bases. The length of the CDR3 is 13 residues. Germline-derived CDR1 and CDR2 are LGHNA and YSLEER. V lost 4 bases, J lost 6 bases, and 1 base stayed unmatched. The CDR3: CASSLDRAGELFF. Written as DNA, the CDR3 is TGCGCCAGCAGCCTGGACAGGGCCGGGGAGCTGTTTTTT.

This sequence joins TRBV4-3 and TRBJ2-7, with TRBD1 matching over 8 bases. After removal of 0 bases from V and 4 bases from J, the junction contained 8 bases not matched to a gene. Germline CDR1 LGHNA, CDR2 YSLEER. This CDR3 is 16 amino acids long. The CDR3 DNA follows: TGCGCCAGCAGCCAAGACGACATTGGACAGGGTTACGAGCAGTACTTC. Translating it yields CASSQDDIGQGYEQYF.

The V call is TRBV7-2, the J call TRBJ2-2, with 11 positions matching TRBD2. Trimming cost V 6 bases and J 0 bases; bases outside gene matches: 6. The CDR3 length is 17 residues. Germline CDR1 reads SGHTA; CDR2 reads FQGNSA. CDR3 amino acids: CASRLSSGGTNTGELFF. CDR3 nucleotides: TGTGCCAGCAGACTTTCTAGCGGGGGGACGAACACCGGGGAGCTGTTTTTT. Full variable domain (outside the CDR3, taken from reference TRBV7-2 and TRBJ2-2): GAGVSQSPSNKVTEKGKDVELRCDPISGHTALYWYRQSLGQGLEFLIYFQGNSAPDKSGLPSDRFSAERTGGSVSTLTIQRTQQEDSAVYLCASRLSSGGTNTGELFFGEGSRLTVL.

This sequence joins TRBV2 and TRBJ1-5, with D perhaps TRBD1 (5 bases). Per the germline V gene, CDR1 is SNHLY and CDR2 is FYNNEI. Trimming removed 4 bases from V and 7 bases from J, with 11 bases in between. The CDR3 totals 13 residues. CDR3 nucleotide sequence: TGTGCCAGCAGTGGGGCAGGGCGGCAGCCCCAGCATTTT. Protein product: CASSGAGRQPQHF.

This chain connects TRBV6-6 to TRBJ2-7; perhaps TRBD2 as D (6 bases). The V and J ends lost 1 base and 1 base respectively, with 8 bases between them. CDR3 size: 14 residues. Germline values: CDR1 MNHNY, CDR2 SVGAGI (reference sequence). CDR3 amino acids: CASSYLAESYEQYF. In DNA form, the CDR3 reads TGTGCCAGCAGTTACTTAGCGGAATCCTACGAGCAGTACTTC.

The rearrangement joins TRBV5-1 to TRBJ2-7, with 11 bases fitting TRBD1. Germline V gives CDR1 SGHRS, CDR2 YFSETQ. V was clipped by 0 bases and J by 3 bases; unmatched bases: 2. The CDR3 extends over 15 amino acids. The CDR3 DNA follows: TGCGCCAGCAGCTTGGTGGGACAGGGGGTCTACGAGCAGTACTTC. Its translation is CASSLVGQGVYEQYF.

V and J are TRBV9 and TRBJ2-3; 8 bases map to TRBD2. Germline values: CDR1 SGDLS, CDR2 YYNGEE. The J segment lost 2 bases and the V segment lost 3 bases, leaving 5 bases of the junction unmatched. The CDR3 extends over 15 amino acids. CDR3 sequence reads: CASSARGGTTDTQYF. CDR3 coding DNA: TGTGCCAGCAGCGCACGGGGGGGGACCACAGATACGCAGTATTTT.

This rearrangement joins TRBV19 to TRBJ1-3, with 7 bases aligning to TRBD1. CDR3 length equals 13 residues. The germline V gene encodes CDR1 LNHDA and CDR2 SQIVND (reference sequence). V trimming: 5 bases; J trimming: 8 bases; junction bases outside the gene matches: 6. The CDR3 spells CASSPTGLHTIYF. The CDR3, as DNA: TGTGCCAGTAGTCCGACAGGGTTGCACACCATATATTTT.